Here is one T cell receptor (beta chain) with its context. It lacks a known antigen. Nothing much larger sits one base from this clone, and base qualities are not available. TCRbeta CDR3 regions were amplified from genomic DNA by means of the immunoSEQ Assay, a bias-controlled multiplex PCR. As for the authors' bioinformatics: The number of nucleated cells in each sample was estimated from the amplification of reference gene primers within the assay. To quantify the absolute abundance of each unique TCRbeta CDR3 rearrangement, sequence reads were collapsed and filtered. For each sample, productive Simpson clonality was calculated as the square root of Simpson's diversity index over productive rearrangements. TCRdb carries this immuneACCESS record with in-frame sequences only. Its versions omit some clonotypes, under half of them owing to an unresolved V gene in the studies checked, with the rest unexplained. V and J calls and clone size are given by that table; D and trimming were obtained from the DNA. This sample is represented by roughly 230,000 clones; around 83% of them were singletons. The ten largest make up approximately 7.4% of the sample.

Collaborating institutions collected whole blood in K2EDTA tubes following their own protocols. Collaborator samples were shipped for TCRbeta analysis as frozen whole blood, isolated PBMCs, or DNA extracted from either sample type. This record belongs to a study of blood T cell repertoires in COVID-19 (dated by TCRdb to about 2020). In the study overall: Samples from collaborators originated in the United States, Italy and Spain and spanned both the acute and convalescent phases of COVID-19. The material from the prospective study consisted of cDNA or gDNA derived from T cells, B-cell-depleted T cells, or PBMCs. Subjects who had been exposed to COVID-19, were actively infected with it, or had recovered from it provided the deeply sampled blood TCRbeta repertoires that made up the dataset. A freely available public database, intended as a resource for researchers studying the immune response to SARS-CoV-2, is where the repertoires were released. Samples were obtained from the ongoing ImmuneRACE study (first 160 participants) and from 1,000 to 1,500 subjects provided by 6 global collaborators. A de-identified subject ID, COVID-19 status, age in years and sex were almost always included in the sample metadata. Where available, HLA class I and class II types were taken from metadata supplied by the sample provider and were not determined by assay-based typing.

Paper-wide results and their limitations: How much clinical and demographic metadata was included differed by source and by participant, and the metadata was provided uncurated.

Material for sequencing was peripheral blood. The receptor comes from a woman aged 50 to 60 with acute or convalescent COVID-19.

The CDR3 reads as follows: CASSPGTANTGELFF. In nucleotides, the sequence is TGTGCCAGCAGCCCAGGGACAGCGAACACCGGGGAGCTGTTTTTT. The chain couples TRBV11-3 to TRBJ2-2, with 7 central nucleotides matching TRBD1. Relative to germline, V is missing 5 bases and J is missing 0 bases, with 3 bases of the junction outside any gene match. The germline V gene provides CDR1 SGHNT and CDR2 YENEEA. From cysteine to phenylalanine, the CDR3 is 15 amino acids long. Of the read, only the CDR3 DNA is kept; its 45 bases are in frame from base 1.